These 27 T cell receptor beta chains were sequenced from one sample in a study of immune heterogeneity within non-small cell lung tumors. TCR beta CDR3 regions came from multiplex PCR with 32 forward V and 13 reverse J primers. TCRdb passed the multiplex PCR reads through MiXCR, listing each CDR3 protein once. The sample yields under 25,000 distinct CDR3 sequences, 28% seen once. The template for each sample was 450 to 750 ng of genomic DNA, which had been extracted from bulk tumor tissue. Surgeons took several biopsies per primary tumor, spaced far apart, during surgery. Curative surgery was performed on patients who had untreated, newly diagnosed non-small cell lung cancer. The material sequenced was lung tumor tissue. These receptors were collected from a man aged 35 to 55 with non-small cell lung cancer.

This clonotype has a single count. Just one base apart from a much larger clone, this may be a read error. The chain employs TRBV6-1 and TRBJ2-7; 8 bases line up with TRBD1. V shed 6 bases, J shed 3 bases, and the junction held 13 bases outside the gene matches. The CDR3 covers 16 residues. Germline CDR1 is MNHNS and CDR2 is SASEGT. Here the CDR3 DNA reads TGTGCCAGCAGGCTGTATTCGACAGGGGTTTTCTACGAGCAGTACTTC. Its protein is CASRLYSTGVFYEQYF.

V usage is TRBV20-1 and J usage is TRBJ2-7, with 9 bases lining up with TRBD2. CDR1 DFQATT and CDR2 SNEGSKA come from the germline V gene (reference sequence). This CDR3 region has 14 residues. The V and J ends lost 7 bases and 3 bases, in that order; junction bases with no gene match: 10. The CDR3 region has the DNA TGCAGTGGGCTGCGGCCTAGCGGGAACTACGAGCAGTACTTC. It specifies CSGLRPSGNYEQYF.

The V call is TRBV6-1, the J call TRBJ2-1, with D possibly being TRBD2 (6 bases). The CDR3 contains 15 residues. V was trimmed by 5 bases and J by 7 bases, leaving 18 bases between them. CDR1 MNHNS and CDR2 SASEGT come from the germline V gene. CDR3 nucleotide sequence: TGTGCCAGCAGTCCGCGGCGGGGCCTAGAGAATGAGCAGTTCTTC. Protein: CASSPRRGLENEQFF.

This clonotype has more than one count but fewer than ten. The CDR3, as DNA: TGTGCCACCAGTGATCAAGGACAGGGTCACACTGAAGCTTTCTTT. Amino acid sequence: CATSDQGQGHTEAFF. The chain uses TRBV24-1 and TRBJ1-1; 8 nucleotides match TRBD1. The CDR3 has 15 amino acids. Germline CDR1 is KGHDR and CDR2 is SFDVKD. V gave up 3 bases and J gave up 3 bases; unmatched junction bases: 5.

A note on this clonotype: Just one base apart from a much larger clone, this may be a read error. This chain links TRBV19 with TRBJ1-2; unclear D gene. CDR3 size: 15 residues. V was trimmed by 5 bases and J by 9 bases, leaving 22 bases between them. Germline lookup yields CDR1 LNHDA and CDR2 SQIVND (reference sequence). DNA for the CDR3: TGTGCCAGTAGTGCGACCTTATGGGAGGGCGCTCGCTACACCTTC. It specifies CASSATLWEGARYTF.

With respect to this clonotype: A read error may account for a junction end that differs from germline. This chain uses TRBV7-2 with TRBJ2-5; weak D call: TRBD1 (6 bases). This CDR3 is built from 14 residues. From germline, CDR1 is SGHTA and CDR2 FQGNSA. The CDR3 DNA follows: TGTGCCAACAGCTTAGACGGGGACAAGCGGACCCAGTACTTC. Translated, it gives CANSLDGDKRTQYF.

This clonotype qualifies as medium-sized. This rearrangement joins TRBV28 to TRBJ1-2, with 11 bases identical to TRBD1. V shed 4 bases, J shed 8 bases, and the junction held 9 bases outside the gene matches. The CDR3 totals 15 residues. Germline V gives CDR1 MDHEN, CDR2 SYDVKM. The CDR3: CASSSPGTGGPGYTF. CDR3 coding DNA: TGTGCCAGCAGTTCACCCGGGACAGGGGGACCCGGCTACACCTTC.

The genes are TRBV10-3 and TRBJ1-3, with D uncertain. Germline V gene lookup returns CDR1 ENHRY and CDR2 SYGVKD. The CDR3 is made up of 12 amino acids. The V gene lost 8 bases and the J gene lost 4 bases, with 9 bases spanning the gap. CDR3 in amino acids: CAISGGGNTIYF. CDR3 DNA: TGTGCCATCTCCGGTGGCGGAAACACCATATATTTT.

This clonotype is judged medium-sized. The V call is TRBV11-2, the J call TRBJ2-2; D possibly corresponds to TRBD1 (5 bases). This CDR3 contains 13 residues. Looked up from germline, CDR1 is SGHAT and CDR2 is FQNNGV. V was trimmed by 2 bases and J by 7 bases, leaving 8 bases between them. CDR3 protein: CASSLLRGGELFF. DNA for the CDR3: TGTGCCAGCAGCTTATTAAGGGGCGGGGAGCTGTTTTTT.

This clonotype was observed at least ten times. The V call is TRBV5-4, the J call TRBJ2-7, with a tentative D call TRBD2 (6 bases). Trimming pared 0 bases from V and 5 bases from J, leaving 12 bases between. The V gene's germline CDR1 is SGHNT and CDR2 YYREEE (reference sequence). This CDR3 is built from 14 residues. CDR3 sequence: CASSLGGRSHEQYF. In nucleotides, the CDR3 is TGTGCCAGCAGCTTGGGGGGGAGGAGTCACGAGCAGTACTTC.

This clonotype showed up many times. V and J are TRBV7-9 and TRBJ2-1; the D gene is possibly TRBD2 (6 bases). The V and J ends lost 5 bases and 10 bases respectively, with 15 bases between them. Looked up from germline, CDR1 is SEHNR and CDR2 is FQNEAQ (reference sequence). CDR3 size: 13 residues. CDR3 sequence (DNA): TGTGCCAGCAGCGCGGGACTTTTCGGCGAGCAGTTCTTC. Translated, it gives CASSAGLFGEQFF. Full variable domain (remainder filled in from reference TRBV7-9 and TRBJ2-1): DTGVSQNPRHKITKRGQNVTFRCDPISEHNRLYWYRQTLGQGPEFLTYFQNEAQLEKSRLLSDRFSAERPKGSFSTLEIQRTEQGDSAMYLCASSAGLFGEQFFGPGTRLTVL.

This clonotype was seen once. This sequence may be a read error, since a much larger clone differs from it by one base. The CDR3 ends on some other residue instead of the conserved phenylalanine or tryptophan, so this is likely a read error. The J gene is TRBJ1-5, the V gene TRBV30; 7 bases map to TRBD1. CDR3 length equals 13 residues. After removal of 2 bases from V and 4 bases from J, the junction contained 2 bases not matched to a gene. Germline CDR1 is GTSNPN and CDR2 is SVGIG (reference sequence). CDR3 bases: TGTGCCTGGAGTACACAGGGGAATCAGCCCCAGCATATT. Protein: CAWSTQGNQPQHI.

Regarding this clonotype: One junction end does not reproduce the germline sequence, and a read error may be involved. V usage is TRBV15 and J usage is TRBJ2-1; the D gene could be TRBD1 or TRBD2 (5 bases each). The CDR3 has 15 amino acids. The V gene's germline CDR1 is LNHNV and CDR2 YYDKDF (reference sequence). Written as DNA, the CDR3 is TGTGCCACCAGCAGCACCAGGGAGACGGTCAATGAGCAGCTCTTC. Translated, it gives CATSSTRETVNEQLF.

Notes on this clonotype: A read error may produce the germline difference seen at one junction end. The chain carries TRBV7-6 and TRBJ2-7, with D uncertain. The V gene's germline CDR1 is SGHVS and CDR2 FNYEAQ. The CDR3 spans 12 residues. The CDR3 DNA sequence: TGTGCCAGCAGCTTAGTGTCGAGCGAGCACTACTTC. This encodes CASSLVSSEHYF.

The V and J genes are TRBV24-1 and TRBJ2-1, with TRBD2 identical over 7 bases. V was clipped by 7 bases and J by 6 bases; unmatched bases: 11. Germline loops: CDR1 KGHDR, CDR2 SFDVKD. The CDR3 consists of 15 residues. The CDR3 DNA is TGTGCCACCAGGTCGGGGGGTGCAGGGTCCAATGAGCAGTTCTTC. Translation gives CATRSGGAGSNEQFF.

This clonotype was observed many times. V usage is TRBV6-2 or TRBV6-3 and J usage is TRBJ2-7; 8 bases are a match to TRBD2. The ends lost 0 bases at V and 3 bases at J; junction bases unmatched: 1. The germline gives CDR1 MNHEY, CDR2 SVGEGT. The CDR3 spans 14 residues. The CDR3 spells CASSYSAGDYEQYF. The CDR3 DNA is TGTGCCAGCAGTTACTCAGCGGGGGACTACGAGCAGTACTTC.

The CDR3 here is CASSYSSWNTGELFF. DNA for the CDR3: TGTGCCAGCAGTTACTCAAGTTGGAACACCGGGGAGCTGTTTTTT. The chain is built from TRBV6-2 or TRBV6-3 and TRBJ2-2, with unresolved D. CDR1 is MNHEY and CDR2 is SVGEGT in the germline V gene. There are 15 residues in the CDR3. With 0 bases removed from V and 1 base from J, the gap between germline ends came to 6 bases.

At least ten counts were recorded for this clonotype. The chain carries TRBV5-1 and TRBJ1-4; 8 nucleotides line up with TRBD1. The CDR3 contains 14 residues. Trimming cost V 3 bases and J 6 bases; bases outside gene matches: 4. From germline, CDR1 is SGHRS and CDR2 YFSETQ. CDR3 sequence (DNA): TGCGCCAGCAGCTCGCAGGGGGCTTATGAAAAACTGTTTTTT. This gives the protein CASSSQGAYEKLFF.

This clonotype was picked up a small number of times. The chain is built from TRBV14 and TRBJ2-1, with 8 bases matching TRBD2. CDR3 length: 15 amino acids. Germline V gene lookup returns CDR1 SGHDN and CDR2 FVKESK. V lost 6 bases, J lost 7 bases, and 11 bases stayed unmatched. The CDR3 nucleotides read TGTGCCAGCAGTTCCAAGCGGGGGCGGGGAAATGAGCAGTTCTTC. This gives the protein CASSSKRGRGNEQFF.

In its sample, this clonotype was seen many times. This sequence joins TRBV20-1 and TRBJ1-6; 8 bases map to TRBD1. Trimming took 2 bases from V and 3 from J; bases not matched to a gene: 6. The CDR3 is 16 amino acids. Germline V CDR1 and CDR2: DFQATT, SNEGSKA (reference sequence). The DNA for the CDR3 is TGCAGTGCTAGACTACCGGGACAGGACTATAATTCACCCCTCCACTTT. This codes for CSARLPGQDYNSPLHF.

Many counts were recorded for this clonotype. The chain employs TRBV2 and TRBJ2-1; 10 bases match TRBD1. Germline V lookup: CDR1 SNHLY, CDR2 FYNNEI. The CDR3 extends over 17 amino acids. The V segment lost 11 bases and the J segment 1 base; nucleotides outside the gene matches: 14. This CDR3 reads CARTYQTGGLSYNEQFF. CDR3 in DNA: TGTGCCCGCACGTATCAGACAGGGGGCTTGTCCTACAATGAGCAGTTCTTC.

The chain recombines TRBV2 with TRBJ2-7, with TRBD1 identical over 9 bases. The CDR3 covers 15 residues. Germline CDR1 and CDR2: SNHLY and FYNNEI. The V gene end was trimmed by 6 bases and the J gene end by 5 bases; junction bases not matched to a gene: 11. This CDR3 reads CASRDPGQGVDEQYF. In DNA form, the CDR3 reads TGTGCCAGCAGGGATCCGGGACAGGGAGTAGACGAGCAGTACTTC.

There are a few counts of this clonotype. For the CDR3, the DNA is TGTGCCAGCAGCTTACGTTCAGCGGGAGTCTCAGATACGCAGTATTTT. Translated: CASSLRSAGVSDTQYF. This chain uses TRBV5-5 with TRBJ2-3; 8 bases are shared with TRBD2. The CDR3 loop spans 16 amino acids. Germline-derived CDR1 and CDR2 are SGHKS and YYEKEE (reference sequence). V lost 2 bases and J lost 4; bases outside the gene matches: 9. The full variable domain, rest sourced from reference TRBV5-5 and TRBJ2-3, is DAGVTQSPTHLIKTRGQQVTLRCSPISGHKSVSWYQQVLGQGPQFIFQYYEKEERGRGNFPDRFSARQFPNYSSELNVNALLLGDSALYLCASSLRSAGVSDTQYFGPGTRLTVL.

This clonotype appeared a few times. The chain joins TRBV5-1 to TRBJ1-4; D is unclear. The CDR3 has 15 amino acids. Germline V gene data show CDR1 as SGHRS and CDR2 as YFSETQ. Trimming stripped 2 bases from V and 8 bases from J, with 16 bases between. The CDR3 protein is CASSLLGDRAEKLFF. Here the CDR3 DNA reads TGCGCCAGCAGCTTACTGGGTGACCGCGCAGAAAAACTGTTTTTT.

On this clonotype itself: The junction and the germline gene differ at one end; a read error may be behind it. The chain links TRBV13 to TRBJ2-5; D not certain. Germline CDR1 reads PRHDT; CDR2 reads FYEKMQ (reference sequence). This CDR3 contains 15 residues. The CDR3 reads CASSLGLGYEETQSF. In DNA, the CDR3 is TGTGCCAGCAGCTTAGGCCTCGGCTATGAAGAGACCCAGTCCTTC.

The chain links TRBV5-1 to TRBJ2-1; D not resolved. There are 13 residues in the CDR3. V lost 0 bases and J 4 bases, leaving 5 bases between the germline ends. Germline CDR1 SGHRS, CDR2 YFSETQ. The CDR3 DNA reads as TGCGCCAGCAGCTTGGTTAGTTACAATGAGCAGTTCTTC. Residues: CASSLVSYNEQFF.

This clonotype was recorded many times. The V gene is TRBV2, the J gene TRBJ2-7; D remains ambiguous. The germline gives CDR1 SNHLY, CDR2 FYNNEI. The CDR3 is 12 residues long. V was shortened by 5 bases and J by 3 bases, with 8 bases between the two germline ends. In nucleotides, the CDR3 is TGTGCCAGCAGTCCGGACCGCTACGAGCAGTACTTC. This sequence encodes CASSPDRYEQYF.